A single T cell receptor beta chain is shown here with its context. The antigen is undetermined. This entry is derived from a study of cytotoxic CD8 clonotypes in ibrutinib-treated CLL. Whole-study findings and limits: Sampling of sustained-remission and progressing patients occurred at differing times.

The CDR3 has 14 residues. Germline V gene data show CDR1 as MNHNS and CDR2 as SASEGT. The V and J ends lost 8 bases and 0 bases respectively, with 14 bases between them. Some clones are missing from TCRdb's copy, which holds only in-frame ones; the method was immunoSEQ multiplex PCR. The table lists 12,000 or so clones, around 81% of them singletons, with about 22% in the top ten. The chain couples TRBV6-1 to TRBJ2-7, with D perhaps matching TRBD1 (6 bases). The sequence came from a human donor with chronic lymphocytic leukemia. The sample was PBMCs, taken at disease progression, from a patient treated with ibrutinib. The CDR3 is CASRPTGSSYEQYF. CDR3 nucleotides: TGTGCCAGCCGACCTACAGGGAGCTCCTACGAGCAGTACTTC.